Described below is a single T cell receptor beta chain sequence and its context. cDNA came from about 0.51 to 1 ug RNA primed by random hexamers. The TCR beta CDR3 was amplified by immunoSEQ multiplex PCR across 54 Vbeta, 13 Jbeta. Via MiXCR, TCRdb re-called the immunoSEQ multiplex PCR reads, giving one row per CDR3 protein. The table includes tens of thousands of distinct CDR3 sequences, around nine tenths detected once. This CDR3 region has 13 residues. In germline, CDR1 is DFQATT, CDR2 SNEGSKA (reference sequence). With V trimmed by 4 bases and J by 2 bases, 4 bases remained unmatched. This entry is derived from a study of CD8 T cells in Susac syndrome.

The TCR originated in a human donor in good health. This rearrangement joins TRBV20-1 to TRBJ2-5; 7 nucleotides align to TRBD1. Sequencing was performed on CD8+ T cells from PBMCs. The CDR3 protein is CSATGTDQETQYF. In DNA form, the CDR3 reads TGCAGTGCTACCGGGACAGATCAAGAGACCCAGTACTTC.